The rows below give T cell receptor beta chains drawn from one sample of a study of blood T cell repertoires in COVID-19. The repertoire was sequenced with immunoSEQ multiplex PCR; TCRdb's copy has only in-frame clones and lacks some. The sample lists about 280,000 clones; approximately 83% were seen once. The sequenced sample was peripheral blood. The receptors derive from a human donor in a cohort sampled during active COVID-19. Each CDR3 is given with its conserved first and last residue. D genes are given only for firm matches. Clone size is given for some rows only: seen once, a few or many times, or a class if the clone is expanded.

d_gene: .; v_gene: TRBV21-1; j_gene: TRBJ1-2; abundance: .; CDR3aa: CASNHREGIGYTF; CDR3nt: TGTGCCAGCAACCACAGGGAGGGAATAGGCTACACCTTC
d_gene: .; v_gene: TRBV28; j_gene: TRBJ1-1; abundance: .; CDR3aa: CASSLRGPGMAFF; CDR3nt: TGTGCCAGCAGTTTGAGAGGGCCCGGGATGGCTTTCTTT
d_gene: .; v_gene: TRBV6-6; j_gene: TRBJ1-5; abundance: few; CDR3aa: CASSYSRNQPQHF; CDR3nt: TGTGCCAGCAGTTACTCTCGGAATCAGCCCCAGCATTTT
d_gene: TRBD2; v_gene: TRBV19; j_gene: TRBJ2-6; abundance: .; CDR3aa: CASRPSQSGRFSGANVLTF; CDR3nt: TGTGCCAGTAGGCCTTCCCAAAGCGGGAGGTTCTCTGGGGCCAACGTCCTGACTTTC
d_gene: TRBD1; v_gene: TRBV19; j_gene: TRBJ1-5; abundance: .; CDR3aa: CASRWDRGNTQPQHF; CDR3nt: TGTGCCAGTAGATGGGACAGGGGGAATACTCAGCCCCAGCATTTT
d_gene: TRBD2; v_gene: TRBV12-3/TRBV12-4; j_gene: TRBJ2-7; abundance: .; CDR3aa: CASSLGLALQYF; CDR3nt: TGTGCCAGCAGCCTAGGACTAGCCTTGCAGTACTTC
d_gene: .; v_gene: TRBV15; j_gene: TRBJ2-7; abundance: .; CDR3aa: CATSTGVGSSYEQYF; CDR3nt: TGTGCCACCAGCACAGGCGTGGGCAGCTCCTACGAGCAGTACTTC
d_gene: .; v_gene: TRBV27; j_gene: TRBJ1-5; abundance: .; CDR3aa: CASTVGQQPQHF; CDR3nt: TGTGCCAGCACCGTGGGGCAACAGCCCCAGCATTTT
d_gene: TRBD2; v_gene: TRBV9; j_gene: TRBJ2-1; abundance: .; CDR3aa: CASSVPSGRADEQFF; CDR3nt: TGTGCCAGCAGCGTACCCAGCGGGAGGGCTGATGAGCAGTTCTTC
d_gene: .; v_gene: TRBV2; j_gene: TRBJ2-1; abundance: .; CDR3aa: CASTGSEQFF; CDR3nt: TGTGCCAGCACGGGGAGTGAGCAGTTCTTC
d_gene: .; v_gene: TRBV7-2; j_gene: TRBJ1-3; abundance: .; CDR3aa: CASSLKRSGNTIYF; CDR3nt: TGTGCCAGCAGCTTAAAGAGAAGTGGAAACACCATATATTTT
d_gene: TRBD1; v_gene: TRBV5-1; j_gene: TRBJ2-7; abundance: .; CDR3aa: CASSLWGQGVNEQYF; CDR3nt: TGCGCCAGCAGCTTGTGGGGACAGGGGGTGAACGAGCAGTACTTC
d_gene: .; v_gene: TRBV5-1; j_gene: TRBJ2-7; abundance: .; CDR3aa: CASLDSNSYEQYF; CDR3nt: TGCGCCAGCCTGGACAGTAACTCCTACGAGCAGTACTTC
d_gene: .; v_gene: TRBV10-3; j_gene: TRBJ2-3; abundance: .; CDR3aa: CAISESGGSTDTQYF; CDR3nt: TGTGCCATCAGTGAGTCGGGCGGGAGCACAGATACGCAGTATTTT
d_gene: TRBD1; v_gene: TRBV30; j_gene: TRBJ1-5; abundance: .; CDR3aa: CAWSATGVRRNQPQHF; CDR3nt: TGTGCCTGGAGTGCGACAGGGGTCAGGCGCAATCAGCCCCAGCATTTT
d_gene: .; v_gene: TRBV6-6; j_gene: TRBJ2-1; abundance: .; CDR3aa: CASTRDSHTGNEQFF; CDR3nt: TGTGCCAGCACTCGCGACTCTCACACGGGGAATGAGCAGTTCTTC
d_gene: .; v_gene: TRBV6-5; j_gene: TRBJ1-2; abundance: .; CDR3aa: CASLPWGGSGSYTF; CDR3nt: TGTGCCAGCCTTCCCTGGGGGGGGTCTGGTAGCTACACCTTC
d_gene: .; v_gene: TRBV11-2; j_gene: TRBJ1-2; abundance: .; CDR3aa: CASSSLAAGAFYGYTF; CDR3nt: TGTGCCAGCAGCTCCCTGGCGGCAGGGGCATTCTATGGCTACACCTTC
d_gene: TRBD1; v_gene: TRBV5-1; j_gene: TRBJ2-3; abundance: .; CDR3aa: CASTGQGASTDTQYF; CDR3nt: TGCGCCAGTACGGGACAGGGGGCTTCCACAGATACGCAGTATTTT
d_gene: .; v_gene: TRBV11-2; j_gene: TRBJ2-2; abundance: .; CDR3aa: CASSPTNTGELFF; CDR3nt: TGTGCCAGCAGCCCAACGAACACCGGGGAGCTGTTTTTT
d_gene: TRBD2; v_gene: TRBV27; j_gene: TRBJ2-7; abundance: once; CDR3aa: CASTSLGLAENEQYF; CDR3nt: TGTGCCAGCACCTCTCTCGGACTAGCGGAGAACGAGCAGTACTTC
d_gene: TRBD2; v_gene: TRBV27; j_gene: TRBJ2-2; abundance: .; CDR3aa: CASSLSSGTNTGELFF; CDR3nt: TGTGCCAGCAGTTTAAGTAGCGGGACGAACACCGGGGAGCTGTTTTTT
d_gene: .; v_gene: TRBV10-3; j_gene: TRBJ1-1; abundance: .; CDR3aa: CAIGPAGLNTEAFF; CDR3nt: TGTGCCATCGGACCGGCAGGACTAAACACTGAAGCTTTCTTT
d_gene: TRBD1; v_gene: TRBV5-1; j_gene: TRBJ1-1; abundance: .; CDR3aa: CASSLAGTGQGPEAFF; CDR3nt: TGCGCCAGCAGCTTGGCCGGGACAGGGCAGGGTCCTGAAGCTTTCTTT
d_gene: TRBD2; v_gene: TRBV6-5; j_gene: TRBJ2-3; abundance: once; CDR3aa: CASRTLAGPSDTQYF; CDR3nt: TGTGCCAGCAGAACACTAGCGGGCCCATCTGATACGCAGTATTTT
d_gene: TRBD2; v_gene: TRBV18; j_gene: TRBJ2-2; abundance: .; CDR3aa: CASSPQSGSPGELFF; CDR3nt: TGTGCCAGCTCACCACAGAGCGGGAGTCCCGGGGAGCTGTTTTTT
d_gene: .; v_gene: TRBV5-1; j_gene: TRBJ1-4; abundance: .; CDR3aa: CASTRGTNEKLFF; CDR3nt: TGCGCCAGCACCCGGGGTACTAATGAAAAACTGTTTTTT
d_gene: .; v_gene: TRBV30; j_gene: TRBJ1-6; abundance: .; CDR3aa: CAWITGSGSPLHF; CDR3nt: TGTGCCTGGATCACAGGGTCGGGGTCACCCCTCCACTTT
d_gene: TRBD2; v_gene: TRBV9; j_gene: TRBJ2-1; abundance: .; CDR3aa: CASSRSGSSYNEQFF; CDR3nt: TGTGCCAGCAGCAGGAGCGGGAGCTCCTACAATGAGCAGTTCTTC
d_gene: TRBD1; v_gene: TRBV19; j_gene: TRBJ2-6; abundance: .; CDR3aa: CATQAPDRPQVGSGANVLTF; CDR3nt: TGTGCCACTCAAGCCCCGGACAGGCCCCAGGTAGGCTCTGGGGCCAACGTCCTGACTTTC
d_gene: .; v_gene: TRBV5-4; j_gene: TRBJ1-2; abundance: .; CDR3aa: CASSLDSAGGSYGYTF; CDR3nt: TGTGCCAGCAGCTTGGATTCCGCCGGCGGATCCTATGGCTACACCTTC
d_gene: TRBD2; v_gene: TRBV5-1; j_gene: TRBJ2-2; abundance: .; CDR3aa: CASSALAGALFTGELFF; CDR3nt: TGCGCCAGCAGCGCGCTAGCGGGAGCTTTATTCACCGGGGAGCTGTTTTTT
d_gene: .; v_gene: TRBV7-6; j_gene: TRBJ2-1; abundance: .; CDR3aa: CASSFSGAEQFF; CDR3nt: TGTGCCAGCAGTTTTTCGGGAGCAGAGCAGTTCTTC
d_gene: .; v_gene: TRBV6-5; j_gene: TRBJ2-1; abundance: once; CDR3aa: CASRLAPHNEQFF; CDR3nt: TGTGCCAGCAGACTAGCCCCCCACAATGAGCAGTTCTTC
d_gene: TRBD2; v_gene: TRBV11-2; j_gene: TRBJ2-7; abundance: .; CDR3aa: CASSFFYSGAYEQYF; CDR3nt: TGTGCCAGCAGCTTTTTCTATAGCGGGGCGTACGAGCAGTACTTC
d_gene: .; v_gene: TRBV24-1; j_gene: TRBJ2-3; abundance: .; CDR3aa: CATSVSGPGGDTQYF; CDR3nt: TGTGCCACCAGTGTCTCCGGCCCTGGAGGGGATACGCAGTATTTT
d_gene: .; v_gene: TRBV7-2; j_gene: TRBJ2-3; abundance: .; CDR3aa: CASSSRERDTQYF; CDR3nt: TGTGCCAGCAGCTCCCGGGAGCGTGATACGCAGTATTTT
d_gene: .; v_gene: TRBV15; j_gene: TRBJ1-5; abundance: .; CDR3aa: CATRTGSYSNQPQHF; CDR3nt: TGTGCCACCAGGACAGGCTCCTATAGCAATCAGCCCCAGCATTTT
d_gene: .; v_gene: TRBV30; j_gene: TRBJ1-3; abundance: few; CDR3aa: CAWITGSASGNTIYF; CDR3nt: TGTGCCTGGATAACGGGTTCGGCCTCTGGAAACACCATATATTTT
d_gene: .; v_gene: TRBV3-1/TRBV3-2; j_gene: TRBJ1-3; abundance: .; CDR3aa: CASSPGEYSGNTIYF; CDR3nt: TGTGCCAGCAGCCCAGGGGAGTATTCTGGAAACACCATATATTTT
d_gene: .; v_gene: TRBV19; j_gene: TRBJ2-4; abundance: .; CDR3aa: CASNTLGEGQNIQYF; CDR3nt: TGTGCCAGTAATACCTTGGGCGAGGGTCAAAACATTCAGTACTTC
d_gene: TRBD2; v_gene: TRBV30; j_gene: TRBJ2-2; abundance: .; CDR3aa: CASFTSGVRNTGELFF; CDR3nt: TGTGCCTCATTCACTAGCGGGGTCCGAAACACCGGGGAGCTGTTTTTT
d_gene: TRBD1; v_gene: TRBV15; j_gene: TRBJ2-5; abundance: .; CDR3aa: CATSRAPTGAETQYF; CDR3nt: TGTGCCACCAGCAGAGCCCCCACAGGGGCGGAGACCCAGTACTTC
d_gene: TRBD2; v_gene: TRBV7-3; j_gene: TRBJ2-3; abundance: .; CDR3aa: CASSLTSSGRGTDTQYF; CDR3nt: TGTGCCAGCAGCTTAACATCTAGCGGGAGAGGCACAGATACGCAGTATTTT